This TCR beta chain was recovered during a study of Graves' ophthalmopathy and Graves' hyperthyroidism listed by TCRdb under 2018. About the study as a whole: Peripheral blood was collected before any treatment was given, at the time of initial diagnosis. To tell Graves' ophthalmopathy apart from Graves' hyperthyroidism, and to predict which patients would progress to ophthalmopathy, the study relied on TCR beta repertoire signatures. In total, around 140 blood samples were TCR-sequenced: around 42 ophthalmopathy, around 75 hyperthyroidism and some 17 hyperthyroidism-to-ophthalmopathy patients. A discovery set of 95 to 100 patients (43 ophthalmopathy, 55 to 60 stable hyperthyroidism) was enrolled to explore V-J signatures distinguishing ophthalmopathy from hyperthyroidism. An independent validation cohort comprised around 19 hyperthyroidism patients and some 16 patients who later progressed from hyperthyroidism to ophthalmopathy. In roughly six hyperthyroidism patients, the T-cell repertoires found in thyroid tissue were compared with those found in blood. After sampling, hyperthyroidism patients received methimazole starting at 30 mg daily, and ophthalmopathy patients received high-dose intravenous methylprednisolone. The approximately 95 discovery patients were divided at random into training and test sets in a 7:3 ratio.

The paper's findings and limits, for the study overall: Ophthalmopathy was separated from stable hyperthyroidism by the 13-signature model with around 89% sensitivity and about 81% specificity in cross-validation and with 80%/75% in the test set. No statistical method was used to predetermine the sample size, and group allocation was not hidden from the investigators. In validation, the model predicted ophthalmopathy progression with about 71% sensitivity and around 72% specificity; roughly 11 predicted patients were CT-confirmed with GO in a median of around 6 months. Most of the expanded thyroid clonotypes with a frequency above 0.001 were also detected in blood, and it was suggested that the thyroid immune response may be reflected by blood repertoires.

For repertoire sequencing, TCR beta CDR3 regions were amplified from RNA transcripts. A first-round RT-PCR used HTBI primers with the Qiagen OneStep RT-PCR kit, followed by a second-round multiplex PCR, size selection and purification. Libraries were sequenced paired-end with 100 bp reads on an Illumina HiSeq2000. Processing in the source paper ran as follows. Reads were processed with SOAPnuke, discarding reads with adapters, uncalled bases, mean Phred below 15, or no exact constant-primer or identifier match. COPE v1.2.5 was used to merge the high-quality paired reads. Unique nucleotide sequences were defined as clonotypes and aligned to IMGT TRB V, D and J references using MiTCR v1.1. Only V-J combinations with frequency above 0.0001 were analysed, covering about 99% of repertoires. For each V-J combination, a TCR clonal expansion and chaos score was defined as F50 clonal expansion divided by the chaos observed in the TCRdist matrix. Welch's t-statistics and random forest were used to reduce features to over ten V-J combinations, which were fed into a naive Bayes classifier. Thyroid-blood repertoire similarity was quantified with the Morisita-Horn index. The public sequencing data were trimmed at Q25 with fastp and processed into clonotypes with MiXCR by TCRdb, which kept only in-frame beta chains. Every CDR3 protein is listed once, alongside the most common genes and DNA of its rows. In this record, the V and J calls reflect TCRdb's handling and not the investigators' own analysis. A total of about 390,000 distinct CDR3 sequences appear in this sample, roughly 14% of them only once. The top ten clonotypes cover about 7% of the sample.

This clonotype was counted ten times or more. No antigen is known for it. No base-level quality is on record; no much larger clone is a single base apart. Hyperthyroidism was considered stable if no progression to ophthalmopathy occurred within 18 months of follow-up. The hyperthyroidism patients were 18 to 65 years old and newly diagnosed, with a disease duration of less than 2 months. Patients were excluded if they had other autoimmune diseases, uncontrolled infections, pregnancy or lactation. Clinical symptoms, serum thyroxine, TRAb, thyroid ultrasound and orbital computed tomography were used for diagnosis. Ficoll-Paque density gradient centrifugation was used to isolate PBMCs from around 10 ml of fresh peripheral blood. Trizol reagent was used to extract the total RNA, and its quality was then checked on an Agilent 2100 Bioanalyzer. The CDR3 spans 15 residues, from the cysteine through the phenylalanine. Kept here is only the CDR3 DNA, which spans 45 bases and is read in frame from base 1. The germline V gene gives CDR1 as SGHDN and CDR2 as FVKESK. V lost 0 bases and J lost 5 bases; the stretch between them is 14 bases long.

Specimen: peripheral blood. This TCR was sampled from a woman between 18 and 29 years old with stable Graves' hyperthyroidism. Donor details come from another sample of the same person, matched by shared clones. The sequence is built from TRBV14 and TRBJ2-7; the D gene cannot be named for sure. The DNA is TGTGCCAGCAGCCAAGATATCTTAAGAGTCCACGAGCAGTACTTC. It translates to CASSQDILRVHEQYF.